These T cell receptor beta chains were read from a single sample in a study of lymphopenia after photon versus proton radiotherapy. Produced via immunoSEQ multiplex PCR; TCRdb's table is partial and in-frame only. This table has 65,000 to 90,000 clones, 85% to 95% appearing once. The material was peripheral blood, obtained from a patient treated with photon-based radiotherapy. These TCRs come from a woman aged 40 to 50 with cholangiocarcinoma. Each CDR3 is given with its conserved first and last residue. D genes are given only for firm matches. Size tells how often a clone was seen (once, few, many) or the class of an expanded clone, and some rows leave it out.

D gene,V gene,J gene,clone size,CDR3 protein,CDR3 DNA
NA,TRBV4-2,TRBJ2-1,NA,CASSQQLEGEQFF,TGTGCCAGCAGCCAACAACTAGAGGGTGAGCAGTTCTTC
NA,TRBV18,TRBJ1-2,NA,CASSPARGAYGYTF,TGTGCCAGCTCACCCGCTCGGGGTGCCTATGGCTACACCTTC
NA,TRBV18,TRBJ1-1,NA,CASSPRALQGSTEAFF,TGTGCCAGCTCACCAAGGGCCTTACAGGGAAGTACTGAAGCTTTCTTT
NA,TRBV7-9,TRBJ1-2,NA,CASSSGLSLAF,TGTGCCAGCAGCTCGGGACTCTCGCTTGCCTTC
NA,TRBV7-9,TRBJ1-6,NA,CASSPVQGGSKDSPLHF,TGTGCCAGCAGCCCCGTACAGGGCGGGAGTAAGGATTCACCCCTCCACTTT
TRBD2,TRBV6-4,TRBJ2-3,NA,CASSDSTRTSGGLRERTDTQYF,TGTGCCAGCAGTGACTCGACCAGGACTAGCGGGGGATTGAGAGAGCGCACAGATACGCAGTATTTT
TRBD1,TRBV2,TRBJ1-2,few,CASRGGGYGYTF,TGTGCCAGCAGAGGGGGCGGGTATGGCTACACCTTC
TRBD1,TRBV6-1,TRBJ2-1,NA,CANRTGVYNEQFF,TGTGCCAACAGGACAGGGGTTTACAATGAGCAGTTCTTC
TRBD1,TRBV5-1,TRBJ1-4,NA,CASSPNTGATNEKLFF,TGCGCCAGCAGCCCAAACACAGGGGCTACTAATGAAAAACTGTTTTTT
NA,TRBV6-5,TRBJ1-3,NA,CASGNRLLSGNTIYF,TGTGCCAGCGGGAACAGGCTTCTCTCTGGAAACACCATATATTTT
NA,TRBV28,TRBJ1-6,NA,CASSPLGTRTWGNSPLHF,TGTGCCAGCAGTCCCCTCGGGACTCGAACGTGGGGCAATTCACCCCTCCACTTT
TRBD1,TRBV29-1,TRBJ1-1,NA,CSVQQGARSTEAFF,TGCAGCGTCCAACAGGGGGCAAGGAGCACTGAAGCTTTCTTT
NA,TRBV7-2,TRBJ2-7,NA,CASSLWERREQYF,TGTGCCAGCAGCTTGTGGGAGAGACGCGAGCAGTACTTC
NA,TRBV5-1,TRBJ1-6,NA,CASSLAAVSGNSPLHF,TGCGCCAGCAGCTTGGCGGCCGTCTCGGGTAATTCACCCCTCCACTTT
NA,TRBV9,TRBJ1-2,NA,CASSSRVGYTF,TGTGCCAGCAGCTCGAGAGTTGGCTACACCTTC
TRBD1,TRBV4-3,TRBJ2-2,NA,CASSPVPQGASGGELFF,TGCGCCAGCAGCCCAGTCCCACAGGGGGCGTCGGGCGGGGAGCTGTTTTTT
TRBD1,TRBV5-1,TRBJ1-1,NA,CASSRDRGREAFF,TGCGCCAGCAGCCGCGACAGGGGCCGGGAAGCTTTCTTT
NA,TRBV7-2,TRBJ2-7,NA,CASSFFGSSIYEQYF,TGTGCCAGCAGCTTCTTTGGGTCCTCGATCTACGAGCAGTACTTC
NA,TRBV5-1,TRBJ1-1,NA,CASSFNLNTEAFF,TGCGCCAGCAGCTTCAACTTGAACACTGAAGCTTTCTTT
TRBD2,TRBV5-4,TRBJ2-2,NA,CASSLGGTGELFF,TGTGCCAGCAGCCTGGGGGGGACCGGGGAGCTGTTTTTT
TRBD2,TRBV4-1,TRBJ2-1,NA,CASSQVSSGGVNEQFF,TGCGCCAGCAGCCAAGTTTCTAGCGGGGGGGTAAATGAGCAGTTCTTC
NA,TRBV2,TRBJ1-3,NA,CASNVELGPGNTIYF,TGTGCCAGCAATGTAGAGCTAGGCCCTGGAAACACCATATATTTT
NA,TRBV28,TRBJ1-1,NA,CASSSIANTEAFF,TGTGCCAGCTCCAGTATCGCGAACACTGAAGCTTTCTTT
NA,TRBV4-2,TRBJ2-1,once,CASRPGAGDEQFF,TGTGCCAGCAGGCCAGGGGCTGGGGATGAGCAGTTCTTC
NA,TRBV5-4,TRBJ2-7,NA,CASSQEGQVSYEQYF,TGTGCCAGCAGCCAAGAAGGTCAGGTCTCCTACGAGCAGTACTTC
NA,TRBV21-1,TRBJ2-5,NA,CASSYGSGGGETQYF,TGTGCCAGCAGCTACGGGAGTGGAGGAGGGGAGACCCAGTACTTC
TRBD1,TRBV11-2,TRBJ2-7,NA,CASSFETGGYEQYF,TGTGCCAGCAGCTTCGAGACAGGGGGCTACGAGCAGTACTTC
NA,TRBV30,TRBJ2-5,NA,CAWSTGTVQETQYF,TGTGCCTGGAGCACCGGGACGGTACAAGAGACCCAGTACTTC
TRBD1,TRBV28,TRBJ1-1,once,CASIIRGGNTEAFF,TGTGCCAGCATCATCAGGGGGGGGAACACTGAAGCTTTCTTT
TRBD1,TRBV10-1,TRBJ2-7,NA,CASSEYQGVILCYEQYF,TGCGCCAGCAGTGAGTATCAGGGGGTTATTCTATGCTACGAGCAGTACTTC
TRBD2,TRBV28,TRBJ2-1,NA,CASSGLAGQNEQFF,TGTGCCAGCAGTGGACTAGCGGGACAAAATGAGCAGTTCTTC
NA,TRBV28,TRBJ1-2,NA,CASRQTNSYGYTF,TGTGCCAGCAGACAGACAAACTCCTATGGCTACACCTTC
NA,TRBV5-1,TRBJ1-2,NA,CASSLEGQNGYTF,TGCGCCAGCAGCCTGGAAGGGCAGAATGGCTACACCTTC
TRBD1,TRBV11-2,TRBJ2-7,NA,CASSLQGGLSYEQYF,TGTGCCAGCAGCCTACAGGGGGGCCTCTCCTACGAGCAGTACTTC
NA,TRBV28,TRBJ2-7,NA,CASSLNYEQYF,TGTGCCAGCAGCTTGAACTACGAGCAGTACTTC
TRBD1,TRBV27,TRBJ2-7,NA,CASSPTGGSYEQYF,TGTGCCAGCAGTCCAACAGGGGGTTCCTACGAGCAGTACTTC
NA,TRBV7-9,TRBJ1-1,NA,CASSLMRAEVTEAFF,TGTGCCAGCAGCTTAATGAGGGCTGAAGTAACCGAAGCTTTCTTT
NA,TRBV5-6,TRBJ2-5,NA,CASSFQETQYF,TGTGCCAGCAGCTTCCAAGAGACCCAGTACTTC
NA,TRBV7-9,TRBJ1-5,NA,CASSLVHSSTTSNQPQHF,TGTGCCAGCAGCTTAGTCCATTCTTCGACGACTAGCAATCAGCCCCAGCATTTT
NA,TRBV5-4,TRBJ2-2,NA,CASSLPGNTGELFF,TGTGCCAGCAGCTTGCCAGGAAACACCGGGGAGCTGTTTTTT
NA,TRBV4-3,TRBJ2-2,NA,CASSQEENTGELFF,TGCGCCAGCAGCCAAGAGGAGAACACCGGGGAGCTGTTTTTT
TRBD2,TRBV9,TRBJ2-3,NA,CASSVGPAGVAGGTDTQYF,TGTGCCAGCAGCGTAGGACCAGCGGGCGTCGCCGGGGGGACAGATACGCAGTATTTT
TRBD2,TRBV29-1,TRBJ2-3,NA,CSVAPGLATDTQYF,TGCAGCGTTGCGCCGGGACTAGCGACAGATACGCAGTATTTT